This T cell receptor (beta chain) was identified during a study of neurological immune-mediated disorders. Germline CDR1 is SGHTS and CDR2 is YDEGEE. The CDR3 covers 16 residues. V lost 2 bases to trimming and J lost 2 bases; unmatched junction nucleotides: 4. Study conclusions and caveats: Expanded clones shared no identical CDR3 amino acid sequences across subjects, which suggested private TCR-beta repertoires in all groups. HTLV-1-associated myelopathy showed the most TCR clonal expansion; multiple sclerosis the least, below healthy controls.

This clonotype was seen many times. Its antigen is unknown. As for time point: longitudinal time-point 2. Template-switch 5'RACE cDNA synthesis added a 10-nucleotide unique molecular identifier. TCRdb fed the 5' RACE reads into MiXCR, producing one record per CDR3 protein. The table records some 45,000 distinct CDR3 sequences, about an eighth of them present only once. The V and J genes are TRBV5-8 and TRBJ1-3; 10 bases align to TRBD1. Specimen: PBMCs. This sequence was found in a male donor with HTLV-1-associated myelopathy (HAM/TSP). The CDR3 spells CASSFKGTGAGNTIYF. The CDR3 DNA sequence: TGTGCCAGCAGCTTTAAAGGGACAGGGGCTGGAAACACCATATATTTT.